The sequence of this T cell receptor beta chain was determined in a study of blood T cell repertoires in COVID-19. Study processing details: How many nucleated cells were present was estimated from reference gene primer amplification. TCRdb keeps only in-frame clones here, not all; method: immunoSEQ multiplex PCR. V and J calls and clone size follow that table, whereas D and trimming were derived from the DNA. Seen here are approximately 260,000 clones, roughly 80% observed once, and the top ten hold around 3.7%. The cohort comprised adults aged roughly 18 to 95 years residing in some 24 US areas. Cohort 3 recovery required two negative PCRs, clearance, or symptom resolution. This clone was observed a single time. The sequence derives from a man over 45 who had recovered from COVID-19. Sequenced material: PBMCs or T cells enriched from blood (not recorded which).

CDR3 sequence: CATSRAGGGDEQYF. CDR3 nucleotide sequence: TGTGCCACCAGCAGAGCGGGAGGGGGGGACGAGCAGTACTTC. The rearrangement links TRBV15 to TRBJ2-7, with TRBD2 matching over 8 bases. Germline CDR1 reads LNHNV; CDR2 reads YYDKDF (reference sequence). The CDR3 has 14 amino acids. The V and J ends lost 1 base and 5 bases, in that order; junction bases with no gene match: 4.